This is a list of T cell receptor beta chains from one sample in a study of OX40 agonist ivuxolimab in advanced cancers. Assay: immunoSEQ multiplex PCR; the TCRdb copy retains only in-frame clones and omits some. The sample yields about 82,000 clones, approximately 87% seen once. The specimen comprised CD4+ or CD8+ T cells sorted from blood, sampled in a trial of the OX40 agonist ivuxolimab. The receptor source for this set is an adult with an advanced solid tumor such as melanoma, head and neck, liver or kidney cancer. CDR3s leave out the opening cysteine and the closing phenylalanine or tryptophan. D genes are given only for firm matches.

d_call,j_call,v_call,cdr3_aa
.,TRBJ2-3,TRBV4-2,ASSQETTAGTGTDTQY
.,TRBJ1-2,TRBV5-4,ASSLESSPYGYT
TRBD1,TRBJ2-3,TRBV7-3,ASSLSGTVASDTQY
.,TRBJ1-2,TRBV11-1,ASSLGGDYGYT
TRBD1,TRBJ2-7,TRBV11-2,ASSRTGGEQY
TRBD1,TRBJ1-2,TRBV2,ASSEAGQGHGHT
TRBD1,TRBJ2-5,TRBV7-9,ASRDRGGETQY
.,TRBJ1-1,TRBV5-1,ASSLDFGSPGAEAF
.,TRBJ1-1,TRBV25-1,ASSVGVLALGTEAF
.,TRBJ1-5,TRBV2,ASSVEGGSNQPQH
TRBD1,TRBJ2-3,TRBV6-4,ARIEQGPDTQY
TRBD1,TRBJ1-5,TRBV10-3,AIKGTGNDQPQH
TRBD1,TRBJ1-5,TRBV7-8,ASSLTVGQGHQPQH
.,TRBJ1-6,TRBV2,ASSERQGGNSPLH
.,TRBJ2-2,TRBV5-1,ASSLRGAGTGELF
.,TRBJ1-6,TRBV10-3,ATRAEGTPLH
.,TRBJ1-5,TRBV7-2,ASSLDGRRGSNQPQH
.,TRBJ2-3,TRBV10-3,AISGGSVGTDTQY
.,TRBJ2-3,TRBV5-1,ASSLEGRTSTDTQY
.,TRBJ2-5,TRBV7-6,ASSTSPQETQY
.,TRBJ1-3,TRBV7-9,ASSLVGVYSGNTIY
.,TRBJ2-3,TRBV19,ASSTGFGLSTDTQY
.,TRBJ1-4,TRBV5-4,ASSVGLANEKLF
.,TRBJ1-2,TRBV7-9,ASSRRGGEMGYT